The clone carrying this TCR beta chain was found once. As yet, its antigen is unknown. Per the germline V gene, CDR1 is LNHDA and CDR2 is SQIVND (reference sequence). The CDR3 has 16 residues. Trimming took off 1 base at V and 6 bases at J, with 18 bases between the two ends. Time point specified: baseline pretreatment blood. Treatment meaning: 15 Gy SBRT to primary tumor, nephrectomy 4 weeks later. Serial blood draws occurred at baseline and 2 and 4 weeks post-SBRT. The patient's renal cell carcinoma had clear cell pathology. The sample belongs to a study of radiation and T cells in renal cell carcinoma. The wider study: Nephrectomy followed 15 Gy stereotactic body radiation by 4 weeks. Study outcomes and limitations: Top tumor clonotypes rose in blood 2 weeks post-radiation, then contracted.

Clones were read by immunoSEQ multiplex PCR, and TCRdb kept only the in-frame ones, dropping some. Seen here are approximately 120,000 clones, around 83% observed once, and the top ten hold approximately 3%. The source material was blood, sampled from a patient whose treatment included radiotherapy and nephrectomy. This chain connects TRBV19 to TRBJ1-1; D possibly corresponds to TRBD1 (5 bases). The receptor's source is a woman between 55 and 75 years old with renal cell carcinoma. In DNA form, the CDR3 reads TGTGCCAGTAGTATAGGGGGAGGGGCAGCTGGCCCTGAAGCTTTCTTT. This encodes CASSIGGGAAGPEAFF.